The clone carrying this T cell receptor (beta chain) was observed a handful of times. Source study methods: Amplification of reference gene primers was used by the study to estimate nucleated cell counts. The assay was immunoSEQ multiplex PCR, and TCRdb's table has in-frame clones only and misses some. The DNA gave D and trimming, while V, J and clone size come from that table. The sample records a few hundred thousand clones, around 88% being singletons. This sample was taken from a study of blood T cell repertoires in COVID-19. Study-level information: The study drew acute and convalescent COVID-19 samples from the United States, Italy and Spain. PBMCs, B-cell-depleted T cells, or T cells provided the cDNA or gDNA that made up the material.

This TCR was recovered from a woman aged 45 to 65 with acute or convalescent COVID-19. The source material was peripheral blood.

In DNA form, the CDR3 reads TGTGCCAGCAGCCCGACAGGGAGCTATGGCTACACCTTC. It codes for CASSPTGSYGYTF. The rearrangement links TRBV7-3 to TRBJ1-2; 7 bases align to TRBD1. Trimming at V came to 5 bases and at J to 4 bases, leaving 4 bases not matched to a gene. Germline V CDR1 and CDR2: SGHTA, FQGTGA. The CDR3 is made up of 13 amino acids.